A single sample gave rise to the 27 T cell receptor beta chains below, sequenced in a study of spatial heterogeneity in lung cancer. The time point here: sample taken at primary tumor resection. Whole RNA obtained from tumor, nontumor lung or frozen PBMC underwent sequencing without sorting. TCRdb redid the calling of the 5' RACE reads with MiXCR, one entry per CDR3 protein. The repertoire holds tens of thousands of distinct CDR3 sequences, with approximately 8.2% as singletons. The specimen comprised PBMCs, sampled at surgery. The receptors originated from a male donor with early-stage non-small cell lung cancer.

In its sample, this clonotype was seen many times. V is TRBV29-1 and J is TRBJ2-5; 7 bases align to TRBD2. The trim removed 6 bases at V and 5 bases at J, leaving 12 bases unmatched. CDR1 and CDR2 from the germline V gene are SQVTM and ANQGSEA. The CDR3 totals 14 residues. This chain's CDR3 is CSVQRGSGYETQYF. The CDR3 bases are TGCAGCGTACAACGCGGGAGTGGATATGAGACCCAGTACTTC.

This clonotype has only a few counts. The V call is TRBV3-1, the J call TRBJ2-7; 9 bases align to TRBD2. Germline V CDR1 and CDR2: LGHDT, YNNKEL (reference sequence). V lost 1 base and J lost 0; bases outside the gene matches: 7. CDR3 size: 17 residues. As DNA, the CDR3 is TGTGCCAGCAGCCAAGTCCCTAGCGGGGACCGCTCCTACGAGCAGTACTTC. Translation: CASSQVPSGDRSYEQYF.

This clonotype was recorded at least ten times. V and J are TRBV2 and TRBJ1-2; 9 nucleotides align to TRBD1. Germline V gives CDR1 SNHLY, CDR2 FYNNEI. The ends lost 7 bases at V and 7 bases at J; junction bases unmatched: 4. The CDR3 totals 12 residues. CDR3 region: CASITGGGGYTF. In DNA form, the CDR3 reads TGTGCCAGCATTACAGGGGGCGGTGGCTACACCTTC.

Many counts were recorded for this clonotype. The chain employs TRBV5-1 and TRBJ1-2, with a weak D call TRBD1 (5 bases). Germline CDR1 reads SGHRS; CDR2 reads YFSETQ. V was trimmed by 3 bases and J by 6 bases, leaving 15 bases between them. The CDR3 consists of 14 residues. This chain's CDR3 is CASSSGTMGDGYTF. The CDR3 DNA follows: TGCGCCAGCAGCTCAGGGACGATGGGGGATGGCTACACCTTC. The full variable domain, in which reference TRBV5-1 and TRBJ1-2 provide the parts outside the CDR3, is KAGVTQTPRYLIKTRGQQVTLSCSPISGHRSVSWYQQTPGQGLQFLFEYFSETQRNKGNFPGRFSGRQFSNSRSEMNVSTLELGDSALYLCASSSGTMGDGYTFGSGTRLTVV.

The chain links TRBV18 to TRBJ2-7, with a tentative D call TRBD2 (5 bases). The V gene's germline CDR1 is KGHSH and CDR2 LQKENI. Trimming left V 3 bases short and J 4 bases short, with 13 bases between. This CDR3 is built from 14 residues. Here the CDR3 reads CASSPMDGEYEQYF. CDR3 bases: TGTGCCAGCTCACCGATGGACGGGGAATACGAGCAGTACTTC.

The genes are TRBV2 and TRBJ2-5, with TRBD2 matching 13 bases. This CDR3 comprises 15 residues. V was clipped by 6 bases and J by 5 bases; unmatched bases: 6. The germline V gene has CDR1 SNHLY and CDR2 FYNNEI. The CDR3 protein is CASSGRLAGGETQYF. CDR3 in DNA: TGTGCCAGCAGCGGTCGACTAGCGGGGGGTGAGACCCAGTACTTC.

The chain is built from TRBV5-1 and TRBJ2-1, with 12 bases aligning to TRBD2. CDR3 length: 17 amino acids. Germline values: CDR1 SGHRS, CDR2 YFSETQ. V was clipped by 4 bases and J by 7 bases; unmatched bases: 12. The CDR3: CASSAAALAGGTNEQFF. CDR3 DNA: TGCGCCAGCAGCGCGGCGGCGCTAGCGGGAGGGACGAATGAGCAGTTCTTC.

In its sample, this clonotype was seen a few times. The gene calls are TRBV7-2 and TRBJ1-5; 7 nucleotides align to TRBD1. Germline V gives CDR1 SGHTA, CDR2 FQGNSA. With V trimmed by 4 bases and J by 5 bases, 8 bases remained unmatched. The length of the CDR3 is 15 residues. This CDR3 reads CASSSQTGIHQPQHF. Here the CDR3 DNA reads TGTGCCAGCAGCTCCCAGACAGGGATCCATCAGCCCCAGCATTTT.

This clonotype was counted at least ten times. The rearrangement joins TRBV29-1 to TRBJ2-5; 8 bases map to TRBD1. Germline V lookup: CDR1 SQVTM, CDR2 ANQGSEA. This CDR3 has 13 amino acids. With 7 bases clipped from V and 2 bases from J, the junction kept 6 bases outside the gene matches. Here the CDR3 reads CSGRDRTQETQYF. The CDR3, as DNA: TGCAGCGGCCGGGACAGGACACAAGAGACCCAGTACTTC. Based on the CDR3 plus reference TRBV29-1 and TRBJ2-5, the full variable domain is SAVISQKPSRDICQRGTSLTIQCQVDSQVTMMFWYRQQPGQSLTLIATANQGSEATYESGFVIDKFPISRPNLTFSTLTVSNMSPEDSSIYLCSGRDRTQETQYFGPGTRLLVL.

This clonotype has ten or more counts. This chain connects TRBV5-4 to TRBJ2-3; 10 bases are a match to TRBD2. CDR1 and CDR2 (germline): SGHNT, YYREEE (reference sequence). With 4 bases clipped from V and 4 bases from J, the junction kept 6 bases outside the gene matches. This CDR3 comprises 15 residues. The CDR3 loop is CASSPSGRVADTQYF. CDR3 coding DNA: TGTGCCAGCAGCCCCAGCGGGAGGGTCGCAGATACGCAGTATTTT.

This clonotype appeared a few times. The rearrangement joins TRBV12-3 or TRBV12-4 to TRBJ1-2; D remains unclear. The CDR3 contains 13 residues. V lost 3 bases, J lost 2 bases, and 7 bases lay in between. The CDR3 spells CASSFGENYGYTF. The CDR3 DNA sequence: TGTGCCAGCAGTTTTGGGGAAAACTATGGCTACACCTTC.

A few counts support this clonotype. CDR3 amino acids: CASSLGDSGAEQYF. The CDR3 coding sequence is TGCGCCAGCAGCTTGGGGGACAGTGGAGCCGAGCAGTACTTC. V is TRBV5-1 and J is TRBJ2-7, with 7 bases aligning to TRBD1. Unmatched junction bases numbered 6, after V lost 0 bases and J lost 6 bases. The CDR3 consists of 14 residues. The germline V gene encodes CDR1 SGHRS and CDR2 YFSETQ.

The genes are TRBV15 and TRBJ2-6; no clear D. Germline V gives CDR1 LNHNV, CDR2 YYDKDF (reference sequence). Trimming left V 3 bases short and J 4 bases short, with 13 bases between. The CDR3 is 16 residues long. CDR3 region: CATSSGRLAGANVLTF. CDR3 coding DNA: TGTGCCACCAGCAGTGGCAGGTTAGCCGGGGCCAACGTCCTGACTTTC.

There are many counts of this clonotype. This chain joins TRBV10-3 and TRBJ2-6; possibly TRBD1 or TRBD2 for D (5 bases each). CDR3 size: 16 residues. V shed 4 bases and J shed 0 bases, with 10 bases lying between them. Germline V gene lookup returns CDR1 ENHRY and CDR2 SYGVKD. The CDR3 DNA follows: TGTGCCATCAGTGGGGACGGAAGCTCTGGGGCCAACGTCCTGACTTTC. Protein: CAISGDGSSGANVLTF.

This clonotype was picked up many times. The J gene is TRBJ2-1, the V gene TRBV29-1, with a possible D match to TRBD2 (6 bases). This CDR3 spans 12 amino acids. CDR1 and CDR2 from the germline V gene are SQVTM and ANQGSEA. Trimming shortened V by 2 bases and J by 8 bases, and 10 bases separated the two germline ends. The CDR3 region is CSVERGSDEQFF. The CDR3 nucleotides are TGCAGCGTTGAACGGGGGAGTGATGAGCAGTTCTTC.

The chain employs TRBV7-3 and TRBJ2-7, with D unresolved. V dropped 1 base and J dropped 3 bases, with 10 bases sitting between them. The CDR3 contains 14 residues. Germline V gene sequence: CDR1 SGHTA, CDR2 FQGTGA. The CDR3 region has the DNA TGTGCCAGCAGCTTAATGGCAGGTGGCTACGAGCAGTACTTC. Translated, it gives CASSLMAGGYEQYF.

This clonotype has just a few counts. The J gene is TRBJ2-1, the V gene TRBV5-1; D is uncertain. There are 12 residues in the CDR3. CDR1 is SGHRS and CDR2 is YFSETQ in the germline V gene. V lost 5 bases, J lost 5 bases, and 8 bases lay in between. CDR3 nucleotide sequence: TGCGCCAGCAGTTATTCGGACAATGAGCAGTTCTTC. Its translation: CASSYSDNEQFF. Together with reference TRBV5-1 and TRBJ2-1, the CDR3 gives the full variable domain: KAGVTQTPRYLIKTRGQQVTLSCSPISGHRSVSWYQQTPGQGLQFLFEYFSETQRNKGNFPGRFSGRQFSNSRSEMNVSTLELGDSALYLCASSYSDNEQFFGPGTRLTVL.

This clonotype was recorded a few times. The CDR3 coding sequence is TGCGCCAGCAGCATCCGGGGCCCCGGGATTCAGTACTTC. As protein: CASSIRGPGIQYF. The chain employs TRBV5-1 and TRBJ2-4; D is possibly TRBD1 or TRBD2 (5 bases each). V was clipped by 4 bases and J by 10 bases, with 15 bases between them. Germline V gene sequence: CDR1 SGHRS, CDR2 YFSETQ. The CDR3 has 13 residues.

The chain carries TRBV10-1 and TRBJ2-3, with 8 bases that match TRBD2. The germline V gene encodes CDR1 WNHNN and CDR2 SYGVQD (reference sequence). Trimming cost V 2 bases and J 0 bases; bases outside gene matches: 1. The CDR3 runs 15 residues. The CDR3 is CASSEIAGSTDTQYF. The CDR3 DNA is TGCGCCAGCAGTGAGATAGCGGGAAGCACAGATACGCAGTATTTT.

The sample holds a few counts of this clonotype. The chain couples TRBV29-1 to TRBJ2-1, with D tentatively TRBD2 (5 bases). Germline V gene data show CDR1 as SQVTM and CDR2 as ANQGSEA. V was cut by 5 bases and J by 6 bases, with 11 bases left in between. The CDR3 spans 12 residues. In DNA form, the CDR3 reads TGCAGCGTTCAGGACTTGGCCAATGAGCAGTTCTTC. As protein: CSVQDLANEQFF.

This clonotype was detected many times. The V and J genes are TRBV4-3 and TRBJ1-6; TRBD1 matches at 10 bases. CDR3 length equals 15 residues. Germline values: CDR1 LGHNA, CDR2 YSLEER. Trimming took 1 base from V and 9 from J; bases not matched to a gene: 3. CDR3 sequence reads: CASSQGDRGRSPLHF. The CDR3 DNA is TGCGCCAGCAGCCAAGGAGACAGGGGGCGTTCACCCCTCCACTTT.

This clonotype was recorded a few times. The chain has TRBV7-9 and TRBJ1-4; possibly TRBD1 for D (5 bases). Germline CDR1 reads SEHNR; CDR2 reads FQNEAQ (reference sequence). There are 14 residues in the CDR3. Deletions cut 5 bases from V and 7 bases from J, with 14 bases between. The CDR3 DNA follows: TGTGCCAGCAGCCGGACCTCCGGGGCTGAAAAACTGTTTTTT. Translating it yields CASSRTSGAEKLFF.

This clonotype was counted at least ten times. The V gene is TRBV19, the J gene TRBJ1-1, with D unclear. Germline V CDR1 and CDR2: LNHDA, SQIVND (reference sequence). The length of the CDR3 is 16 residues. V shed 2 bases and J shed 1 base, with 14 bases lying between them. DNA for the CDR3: TGTGCCAGTAGTATATCCTCAAGAATAGCGAACACTGAAGCTTTCTTT. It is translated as CASSISSRIANTEAFF.

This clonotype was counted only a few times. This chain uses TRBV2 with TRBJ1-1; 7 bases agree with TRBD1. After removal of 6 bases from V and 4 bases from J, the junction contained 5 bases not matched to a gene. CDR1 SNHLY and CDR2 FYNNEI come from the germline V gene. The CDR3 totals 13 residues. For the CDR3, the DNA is TGTGCCAGCAGCCAGGGGGGGACCACTGAAGCTTTCTTT. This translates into CASSQGGTTEAFF.

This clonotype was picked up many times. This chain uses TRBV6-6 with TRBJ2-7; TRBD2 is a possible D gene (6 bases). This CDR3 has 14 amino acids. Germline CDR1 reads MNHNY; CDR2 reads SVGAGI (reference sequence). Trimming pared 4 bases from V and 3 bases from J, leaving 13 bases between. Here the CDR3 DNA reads TGTGCCAGCAGTTGGGGACTGGACAACTACGAGCAGTACTTC. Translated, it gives CASSWGLDNYEQYF.

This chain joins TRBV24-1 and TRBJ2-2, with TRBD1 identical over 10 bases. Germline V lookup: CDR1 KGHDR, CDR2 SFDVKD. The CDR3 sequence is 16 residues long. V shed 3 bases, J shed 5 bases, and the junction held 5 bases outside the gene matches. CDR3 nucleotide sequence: TGTGCCACCAGTGATCGGACAGGGGGAGGGACCGGGGAGCTGTTTTTT. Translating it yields CATSDRTGGGTGELFF.

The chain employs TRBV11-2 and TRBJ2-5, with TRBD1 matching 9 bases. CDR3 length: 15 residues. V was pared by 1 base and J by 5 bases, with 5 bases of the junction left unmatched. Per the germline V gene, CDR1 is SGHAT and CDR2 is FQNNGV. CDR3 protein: CASSLGQGVRETQYF. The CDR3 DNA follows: TGTGCCAGCAGCTTAGGACAGGGGGTCCGTGAGACCCAGTACTTC.